Only one count was recorded for the clone carrying this T cell receptor beta chain. This entry comes from a study of patients and donors after allogeneic stem cell transplantation. TCRdb independently ran MiXCR on the RT-PCR reads; one entry per CDR3 protein. Among about 150,000 distinct CDR3 sequences listed, approximately 22% were seen once. The sequencing sample was made of blood, either unsorted or a sorted T cell fraction (not recorded which). The sequence came from a human donor who was either an allogeneic HSCT recipient or a stem cell or donor lymphocyte infusion donor (not recorded which). It is not recorded whose cells these are; they may come from a transplant donor.

The CDR3 nucleotides read TGCGCCAGCAGGCCGGCGGTGGGACCCTCGTTGGGTGGGGCCAACGTCCTGACTTTC. It yields the protein CASRPAVGPSLGGANVLTF. The rearrangement links TRBV5-1 to TRBJ2-6; either TRBD1 or TRBD2 may supply D (5 bases each). The CDR3 covers 19 residues. The V end was cut by 5 bases, the J end by 3 bases, with 24 bases between. Germline V CDR1 and CDR2: SGHRS, YFSETQ.